One sample yielded the 15 T cell receptor beta chains listed below, sequenced in a study of OX40 agonist ivuxolimab in advanced cancers. Clones were read by immunoSEQ multiplex PCR, and TCRdb kept only the in-frame ones, dropping some. The repertoire includes 57,000 or so clones, about 90% of them detected once, and more than 13% sits in the top ten. The sequencing here drew on CD4+ or CD8+ T cells sorted from blood, taken in a trial of the OX40 agonist ivuxolimab. The origin of the receptors is an adult with an advanced solid tumor such as melanoma, head and neck, liver or kidney cancer.

This rearrangement joins TRBV7-9 to TRBJ1-2, with 7 bases identical to TRBD1. Germline CDR1 is SEHNR and CDR2 is FQNEAQ (reference sequence). J lost 6 bases, V lost 5 bases, and 12 bases had no gene match. The CDR3 sequence is 15 residues long. Here the CDR3 reads CASSPRGQGDDGYTF. CDR3 coding DNA: TGTGCCAGCAGCCCTCGAGGGCAGGGGGACGATGGCTACACCTTC.

The chain couples TRBV5-1 to TRBJ2-2; 7 bases are a match to TRBD1. The CDR3 totals 15 residues. CDR1 SGHRS and CDR2 YFSETQ come from the germline V gene. The V and J ends lost 4 bases and 1 base, in that order; junction bases with no gene match: 4. CDR3 residues: CASSQRQGNTGELFF. Here the CDR3 DNA reads TGCGCCAGCAGCCAACGACAGGGGAACACCGGGGAGCTGTTTTTT.

The chain combines TRBV12-5 with TRBJ2-7; possibly TRBD2 for D (5 bases). V lost 7 bases to trimming and J lost 5 bases, with 12 bases between them. The germline CDR1 and CDR2 sequences are LGHNT and FRNRAP. This CDR3 is 12 amino acids long. The CDR3 bases are TGTGCTAGTGTCCCCGAGGGTAACGAGCAGTACTTC. This codes for CASVPEGNEQYF.

The rearrangement joins TRBV7-2 to TRBJ2-7; D is unresolved. CDR1 and CDR2 (germline): SGHTA, FQGNSA. The CDR3 contains 13 residues. V gave up 2 bases and J gave up 7 bases, with 12 bases separating them. The CDR3 DNA reads TGTGCCAGCAGCTTACCTAACCTGGGGGAGCAGTACTTC. It translates to CASSLPNLGEQYF.

This chain connects TRBV6-5 to TRBJ2-1; D is perhaps TRBD1 (8 bases). CDR1 is MNHEY, CDR2 SVGAGI, per germline. The V gene lost 6 bases and the J gene lost 7 bases, with 19 bases spanning the gap. The CDR3 totals 15 residues. The CDR3 DNA follows: TGTGCCAGCAGGGGGAGGGGACAGGAGGGGAATGAGCAGTTCTTC. Its protein product is CASRGRGQEGNEQFF.

This clone was detected once. The V call is TRBV9, the J call TRBJ2-3; 8 positions match TRBD2. Germline-derived CDR1 and CDR2 are SGDLS and YYNGEE. The CDR3 runs 14 residues. The junction had 4 bases not matched to a gene; V was cut back by 7 bases and J by 0 bases. The DNA of the CDR3 is TGTGCCAGCGGAACTAGCGGTAGCACAGATACGCAGTATTTT. Translation: CASGTSGSTDTQYF.

This clone was seen a single time. The J gene is TRBJ2-7, the V gene TRBV7-2, with TRBD1 matching 9 bases. Germline loops: CDR1 SGHTA, CDR2 FQGNSA. The CDR3 is 13 residues long. V lost 5 bases and J lost 6; bases outside the gene matches: 5. In nucleotides, the CDR3 is TGTGCCAGCAGCGTGACAGGGGGGGGCGAGCAGTACTTC. As protein: CASSVTGGGEQYF.

This rearrangement joins TRBV19 to TRBJ2-7, with D possibly matching TRBD2 (6 bases). V lost 1 base, J lost 2 bases, and 15 bases lay in between. Germline V gene data show CDR1 as LNHDA and CDR2 as SQIVND (reference sequence). The CDR3 has 16 residues. In DNA form, the CDR3 reads TGTGCCAGTAGTATAGTTTGGGTGACTAGAGCCTACGAGCAGTACTTC. Its protein product is CASSIVWVTRAYEQYF.

This clone was detected only a few times. The gene calls are TRBV27 and TRBJ2-6; no firm D call. V lost 5 bases, J lost 0 bases, and 20 bases lay in between. Germline loops: CDR1 MNHEY, CDR2 SMNVEV (reference sequence). The CDR3 totals 19 residues. The CDR3 region has the DNA TGTGCCAGCAGTCCCCTGAGAGGAAGGGTCGGCTCTGGGGCCAACGTCCTGACTTTC. It yields the protein CASSPLRGRVGSGANVLTF.

The chain recombines TRBV6-5 with TRBJ1-3; D is uncertain. Germline V gene data show CDR1 as MNHEY and CDR2 as SVGAGI. V gave up 0 bases and J gave up 0 bases, with 9 bases separating them. The length of the CDR3 is 16 residues. Here the CDR3 reads CASSYSTGFSGNTIYF. The CDR3 nucleotides read TGTGCCAGCAGTTACTCGACGGGTTTCTCTGGAAACACCATATATTTT.

The CDR3 here is CASSPGGGSGANVLTF. CDR3 coding DNA: TGTGCCAGCAGCCCAGGGGGGGGCTCTGGGGCCAACGTCCTGACTTTC. V gene TRBV5-6 combines with J gene TRBJ2-6, with D tentatively TRBD1 or TRBD2 (7 bases each). There are 16 residues in the CDR3. CDR1 and CDR2 from the germline V gene are SGHDT and YYEEEE. The V end was cut by 4 bases, the J end by 0 bases, with 11 bases between.

A few counts support this clone. The chain uses TRBV29-1 and TRBJ1-4; the D gene is possibly TRBD1 (5 bases). Germline loops: CDR1 SQVTM, CDR2 ANQGSEA. This CDR3 region has 16 residues. Trimming left V 0 bases short and J 5 bases short, with 16 bases between. The CDR3 is CSVEEYLSGGNEKLFF. In nucleotides, the CDR3 is TGCAGCGTTGAAGAGTATCTTAGCGGGGGAAATGAAAAACTGTTTTTT.

The table lists this clone with a count of one. The V and J genes are TRBV6-5 and TRBJ2-3; maybe TRBD2 (5 bases). This CDR3 region has 14 residues. Trimming pared 2 bases from V and 4 bases from J, leaving 10 bases between. Germline V lookup: CDR1 MNHEY, CDR2 SVGAGI. In DNA, the CDR3 is TGTGCCAGCAGTTACGGGAGTAAATCAGATACGCAGTATTTT. This codes for CASSYGSKSDTQYF.

The rearrangement uses TRBV7-3 and TRBJ2-2, with TRBD2 matching 8 bases. This CDR3 spans 18 amino acids. After removal of 8 bases from V and 7 bases from J, the junction contained 21 bases not matched to a gene. The germline gives CDR1 SGHTA, CDR2 FQGTGA. The CDR3 nucleotides are TGTGCCAGCCGCCGGGGGGCTACTGGAGCGGGAGTAGACGGGGAGCTGTTTTTT. This sequence encodes CASRRGATGAGVDGELFF.

The chain carries TRBV11-2 and TRBJ2-7; D is unclear. The CDR3 has 11 amino acids. Germline assignment: CDR1 SGHAT and CDR2 FQNNGV. Trimming pared 2 bases from V and 9 bases from J, leaving 8 bases between. CDR3 amino acids: CASSLHGWQYF. The CDR3 DNA reads as TGTGCCAGCAGCTTACACGGGTGGCAGTACTTC.